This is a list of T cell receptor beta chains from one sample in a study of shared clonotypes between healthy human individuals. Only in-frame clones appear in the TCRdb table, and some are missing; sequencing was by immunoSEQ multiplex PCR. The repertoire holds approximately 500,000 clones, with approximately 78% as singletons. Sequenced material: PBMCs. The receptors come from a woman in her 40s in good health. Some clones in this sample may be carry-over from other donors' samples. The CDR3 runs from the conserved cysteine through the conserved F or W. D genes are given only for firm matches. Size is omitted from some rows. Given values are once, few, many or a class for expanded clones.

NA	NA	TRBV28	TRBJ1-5	TGTGCCAGCAGAATCAGGGGTTGGGGCAATCAGCCCCAGCATTTT	CASRIRGWGNQPQHF
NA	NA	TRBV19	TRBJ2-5	TGTGCCAGTAGTATGGGGGGCGGGACTGCTCAAGAGACCCAGTACTTC	CASSMGGGTAQETQYF
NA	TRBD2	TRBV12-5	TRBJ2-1	TGTGCTAGTTCGACTAGCGGGACCCCTAAAAATGAGCAGTTCTTC	CASSTSGTPKNEQFF
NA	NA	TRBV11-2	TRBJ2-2	TGTGCCAGCAGCCACAGGGTTGGGGAGCTGTTTTTT	CASSHRVGELFF
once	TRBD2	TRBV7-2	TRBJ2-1	TGTGCCAGCAGCGTAGCGGGAGGAGGTTACAATGAGCAGTTCTTC	CASSVAGGGYNEQFF
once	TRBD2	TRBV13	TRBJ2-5	TGTGCCAGCAGCCCCCCGGGACTAGCGGGAGGGCAGGAGACCCAGTACTTC	CASSPPGLAGGQETQYF
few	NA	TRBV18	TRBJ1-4	TGTGCCAGCTCCACAGAGGCGGGTGAAAAACTGTTTTTT	CASSTEAGEKLFF
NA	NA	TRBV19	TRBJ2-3	TGTGCCAGTAGTATAGAAAAGGGGGCAGATACGCAGTATTTT	CASSIEKGADTQYF
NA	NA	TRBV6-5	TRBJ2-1	TGTGCCAGCTCTACAGGGAGTAGTAGTGAGCAGTTCTTC	CASSTGSSSEQFF
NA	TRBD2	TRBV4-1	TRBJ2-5	TGCGCCAGCAGCCAAGCCGGACTAGCGGGTGGAGCGTACTTC	CASSQAGLAGGAYF
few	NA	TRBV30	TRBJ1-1	TGTGCCTGGACCTGGAGGGGCAGGTCAAACACTGAAGCTTTCTTT	CAWTWRGRSNTEAFF
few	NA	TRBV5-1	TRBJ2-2	TGCGCCAGCAGCCTGATAGAGGCCGGGGAGCTGTTTTTT	CASSLIEAGELFF
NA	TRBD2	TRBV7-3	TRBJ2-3	TGTGCCAGCAGCTTAAAGCTAGCGGGAGGCCCAGATACGCAGTATTTT	CASSLKLAGGPDTQYF
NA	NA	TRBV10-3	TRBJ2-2	TGTGCCATCAGTGAGTCGCCTCTTCCCCCCAAGAACACCGGGGAGCTGTTTTTT	CAISESPLPPKNTGELFF
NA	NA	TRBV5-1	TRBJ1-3	TGCGCCAGCAGCTTGTCGACACCATCCTCTGGAAACACCATATATTTT	CASSLSTPSSGNTIYF
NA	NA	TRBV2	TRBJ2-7	TGTGCCAGCAGTGTGGGCAGGGGCACCTACGAGCAGTACTTC	CASSVGRGTYEQYF
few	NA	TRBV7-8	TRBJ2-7	TGTGCCAGCAGCTTGAGGATAACCGAGCAGTACTTC	CASSLRITEQYF
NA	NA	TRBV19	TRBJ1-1	TGTGCCAGTAGTATAGTGGGGGCTGAAGCTTTCTTT	CASSIVGAEAFF
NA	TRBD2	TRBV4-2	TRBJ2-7	TGTGCCAGCAGCCAAACGGCGGGGGGACACTACGAGCAGTACTTC	CASSQTAGGHYEQYF
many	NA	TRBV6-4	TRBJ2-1	TGTGCCAGCAGTGACGGGGGGGCTAGTGGGGATGAGCAGTTCTTC	CASSDGGASGDEQFF
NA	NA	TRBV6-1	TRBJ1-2	TGTGCCAGCACCCCCGGAAATGACGGCTATGGCTACACCTTC	CASTPGNDGYGYTF
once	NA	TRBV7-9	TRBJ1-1	TGTGCCAGCAGCGTAGGGAACACTGAAGCTTTCTTT	CASSVGNTEAFF
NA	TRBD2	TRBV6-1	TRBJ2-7	TGTGCCAGCAGTGGACTAGCGGGAGCCCCCCACGAGCAGTACTTC	CASSGLAGAPHEQYF
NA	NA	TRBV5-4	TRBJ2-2	TGTGCCAGCAGCCCTTACCCCGGGGAGCTGTTTTTT	CASSPYPGELFF
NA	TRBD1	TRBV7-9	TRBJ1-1	TGTGCCAGCAGCGAAGCGACAGGGTGGAACACTGAAGCTTTCTTT	CASSEATGWNTEAFF
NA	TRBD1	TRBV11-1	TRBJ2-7	TGTGCCAGCAGCCCGCGGACAGGGGCATACGAGCAGTACTTC	CASSPRTGAYEQYF
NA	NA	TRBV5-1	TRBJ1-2	TGTGCCAGCAGCTTGTGGGACCACTATGGCTACACCTTC	CASSLWDHYGYTF
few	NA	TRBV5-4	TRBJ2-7	TGTGCCAGCAGACCTACGGGGGAGGGGGTCGAGCAGTACTTC	CASRPTGEGVEQYF